These T cell receptor beta chains were read from a single sample in a study of cytomegalovirus exposure and HLA in healthy donors. TCRdb's copy holds only in-frame clones and misses some; the assay was immunoSEQ multiplex PCR. Of some 180,000 clones in the sample, around 76% were seen once. Sequencing input: PBMCs. These receptors came from a woman aged 30 to 39 in good health and CMV-seropositive. The CDR3 runs from the conserved cysteine through the conserved F or W. D genes are given only for firm matches. Size is omitted from some rows. Given values are once, few, many or a class for expanded clones.

>TRBD1|TRBV19|TRBJ2-3|once|15
CASSITGQGMDTQYF
TGTGCCAGTAGTATAACGGGACAGGGGATGGATACGCAGTATTTT
>-|TRBV7-9|TRBJ2-1|-|15
CASIETGDPYNEQFF
TGTGCCAGCATTGAGACGGGGGATCCCTACAATGAGCAGTTCTTC
>TRBD1|TRBV27|TRBJ2-2|-|18
CASSSITLWTGLPGELFF
TGTGCCAGCAGTTCTATAACCCTTTGGACAGGGCTACCCGGGGAGCTGTTTTTT
>-|TRBV7-6|TRBJ1-4|once|16
CASSLGQSTTNEKLFF
TGTGCCAGCAGCCTAGGACAGAGCACAACTAATGAAAAACTGTTTTTT
>TRBD1|TRBV5-6|TRBJ1-6|-|14
CASSQGQGNSPLHF
TGTGCCAGCAGCCAGGGACAGGGCAATTCACCCCTCCACTTT
>-|TRBV29-1|TRBJ2-3|-|13
CSVAQLSTDTQYF
TGCAGCGTCGCACAGTTAAGCACAGATACGCAGTATTTT
>TRBD1|TRBV28|TRBJ1-4|-|13
CASRATGYEKLFF
TGTGCCAGCAGAGCGACAGGGTATGAAAAACTGTTTTTT
>-|TRBV9|TRBJ2-1|-|13
CASSVGQGNEQFF
TGTGCCAGCAGCGTCGGTCAGGGAAATGAGCAGTTCTTC
>-|TRBV13|TRBJ2-7|-|14
CASSLGEGAYEQYF
TGTGCCAGCAGCTTAGGCGAGGGAGCCTACGAGCAGTACTTC
>-|TRBV28|TRBJ1-2|few|13
CASRIRVGLSYTF
TGTGCCAGCAGAATAAGGGTGGGACTTAGCTACACCTTC
>-|TRBV4-1|TRBJ2-1|-|13
CASSQVGGVEQFF
TGCGCCAGCAGCCAAGTAGGAGGGGTTGAGCAGTTCTTC
>-|TRBV7-9|TRBJ2-1|-|17
CSSSLRLGLSSYNEQFF
TGTTCCAGCAGCCTTCGACTAGGCCTTAGCTCCTACAATGAGCAGTTCTTC
>-|TRBV11-2|TRBJ1-3|-|17
CASSPIQGSRSGNTIYF
TGTGCCAGCAGCCCCATCCAAGGGAGTCGATCTGGAAACACCATATATTTT
>TRBD1|TRBV6-1|TRBJ2-2|-|13
CATRDRKTGELFF
TGTGCCACCAGGGACAGGAAAACCGGGGAGCTGTTTTTT
>TRBD1|TRBV5-1|TRBJ2-7|few|12
CASGTGPYEQYF
TGCGCCAGCGGGACAGGGCCATACGAGCAGTACTTC
>-|TRBV6-4|TRBJ2-3|-|14
CASSDGQDTDTQYF
TGTGCCAGCAGTGATGGGCAGGACACAGATACGCAGTATTTT
>-|TRBV25-1|TRBJ2-7|-|14
CASSADTTSYEQYF
TGTGCCAGCAGTGCGGACACGACGTCCTACGAGCAGTACTTC
>TRBD1|TRBV27|TRBJ1-2|-|16
CASSPRSGGGYYGYTF
TGTGCCAGCAGCCCCCGCTCAGGGGGCGGTTACTATGGCTACACCTTC
>TRBD2|TRBV10-2|TRBJ2-1|-|15
CASRPGTGGGDEQFF
TGCGCCAGCAGACCCGGGACTGGGGGAGGGGATGAGCAGTTCTTC
>TRBD1|TRBV4-1|TRBJ2-7|once|13
CASSRGQGYEQYF
TGCGCCAGCAGCCGAGGACAGGGCTACGAGCAGTACTTC
>TRBD1|TRBV6-1|TRBJ2-1|few|15
CASSALRDRVGEQFF
TGTGCCAGCAGTGCCCTCAGGGACAGGGTGGGGGAGCAGTTCTTC
>TRBD1|TRBV4-1|TRBJ2-7|-|15
CASSQDAGQVYEQYF
TGCGCCAGCAGCCAAGATGCGGGACAGGTTTACGAGCAGTACTTC
>TRBD1|TRBV18|TRBJ2-7|-|13
CASSGTASYEQYF
TGTGCCAGCTCAGGGACAGCGTCCTACGAGCAGTACTTC
>-|TRBV6-5|TRBJ2-1|few|10
CARGDNEQFF
TGTGCCAGGGGAGACAATGAGCAGTTCTTC
>-|TRBV11-3|TRBJ2-7|few|13
CASGPLAGWEQYF
TGTGCCAGCGGCCCACTTGCGGGTTGGGAGCAGTACTTC
>TRBD2|TRBV7-2|TRBJ2-5|-|16
CASSPTSGTPQETQYF
TGTGCCAGCAGCCCCACTAGCGGGACCCCGCAAGAGACCCAGTACTTC
>TRBD2|TRBV10-2|TRBJ2-7|-|13
CASTGGARNEQYF
TGCGCCAGCACGGGGGGGGCGAGAAACGAGCAGTACTTC
>-|TRBV21-1|TRBJ1-5|-|15
CASSQGGAANQPQHF
TGTGCCAGCAGCCAAGGCGGGGCTGCCAATCAGCCCCAGCATTTT
>TRBD1|TRBV7-3|TRBJ1-1|-|13
CASSLDRETEAFF
TGTGCCAGCAGCCTTGACAGGGAGACTGAAGCTTTCTTT
>-|TRBV2|TRBJ1-2|-|14
CASSEDRVDYGYTF
TGTGCCAGCAGTGAAGACAGGGTGGACTATGGCTACACCTTC
>-|TRBV29-1|TRBJ2-1|-|11
CGGDNYNEQFF
TGCGGGGGGGACAATTACAATGAGCAGTTCTTC
>-|TRBV28|TRBJ2-6|few|16
CASSRGTYSGANVLTF
TGTGCCAGCAGTCGGGGGACCTACTCTGGGGCCAACGTCCTGACTTTC
>TRBD2|TRBV5-1|TRBJ2-3|-|18
CASSLVPPGGLPTDTQYF
TGCGCCAGCAGCTTGGTACCTCCGGGGGGACTACCCACAGATACGCAGTATTTT
>-|TRBV2|TRBJ2-3|-|18
CASSVGYRWYEGTDTQYF
TGTGCCAGCAGTGTAGGATACAGGTGGTATGAAGGCACAGATACGCAGTATTTT
>-|TRBV11-2|TRBJ2-7|-|13
CASSSGVAYEQYF
TGTGCCAGCAGCTCAGGGGTGGCCTACGAGCAGTACTTC
>-|TRBV11-3|TRBJ2-7|-|14
CASSSLGSSYEQYF
TGTGCCAGCAGCTCCCTCGGGTCCTCCTACGAGCAGTACTTC
>-|TRBV4-3|TRBJ2-2|few|13
CASSQDASGELFF
TGCGCCAGCAGCCAAGATGCGTCCGGGGAGCTGTTTTTT
>TRBD1|TRBV27|TRBJ1-2|few|14
CASSSPTGGKGYTF
TGTGCCAGCTCTTCTCCGACAGGGGGTAAGGGCTACACCTTC
>TRBD1|TRBV4-1|TRBJ2-6|once|18
CASSYGQGLSGAVNVLTF
TGCGCCAGCAGTTACGGACAGGGCCTCTCTGGGGCCGTCAACGTCCTGACTTTC
>TRBD1|TRBV28|TRBJ2-7|-|12
CASSVDRDEQYF
TGTGCCAGCAGTGTGGACAGGGACGAGCAGTACTTC
>TRBD1|TRBV6-5|TRBJ1-5|-|15
CASSRQGNSNQPQHF
TGTGCCAGCAGTCGACAGGGAAATAGCAATCAGCCCCAGCATTTT
>-|TRBV5-1|TRBJ1-4|few|14
CASSLGGSNEKLFF
TGCGCCAGCAGCTTAGGAGGATCCAATGAAAAACTGTTTTTT
>TRBD1|TRBV6-5|TRBJ2-7|-|14
CASSRTGTVDEQYF
TGTGCCAGCAGTCGAACCGGGACAGTGGACGAGCAGTACTTC